The sample holds a few counts of the clone carrying this T cell receptor (beta chain). Of the isolated RNA, all was reverse transcribed, and so the sequenced material was expressed TCRB transcripts. Some clones are missing from TCRdb's copy, which holds only in-frame ones; the method was immunoSEQ multiplex PCR. Here the sample spans roughly 230,000 clones, over 8.5% being singletons. Germline V gene sequence: CDR1 GTSNPN, CDR2 SVGIG (reference sequence). Trimming took 2 bases from V and 6 from J, leaving 13 bases between them. This CDR3 contains 14 residues. This entry comes from a study of beta chain features in type 1 diabetes.

The J gene is TRBJ2-2, the V gene TRBV30, with TRBD2 as a possible D gene (5 bases). Sequencing was done on a sample of naive CD4+ T cells from blood. This clonotype originated in a woman aged 18 to 35 in good health. CDR3 protein: CAWSIGVGAGELFF. The CDR3 DNA is TGTGCCTGGAGTATCGGGGTTGGAGCCGGGGAGCTGTTTTTT.